Listed below are T cell receptor beta chains from one sample, sequenced in a study of blood T cell repertoires in COVID-19. Only in-frame clones appear in the TCRdb table, and some are missing; sequencing was by immunoSEQ multiplex PCR. The repertoire has some 44,000 clones, roughly 87% of them found once; the top ten carry 15% to 19%. The material sequenced was peripheral blood. All receptors derive from a man aged 55 to 70 with active COVID-19. Each CDR3 is given with its conserved first and last residue. A D gene is named only where the DNA matches it firmly. A clone size is listed for some rows: how often the clone was seen (once, few, many), or a class if it is expanded.

size	J	V	D	CDR3	DNA
NA	TRBJ2-3	TRBV19	TRBD1	CASSLRDRGFSDTQYF	TGTGCCAGTAGTCTGCGGGACAGGGGGTTTTCAGATACGCAGTATTTT
few	TRBJ2-7	TRBV7-3	TRBD2	CASSPGTSVDYEQYF	TGTGCCAGCAGCCCAGGGACTAGCGTAGACTACGAGCAGTACTTC
few	TRBJ1-2	TRBV28	NA	CASSPQVGYGYTF	TGTGCCAGCAGCCCCCAGGTGGGCTATGGCTACACCTTC
NA	TRBJ2-5	TRBV19	TRBD2	CASSIGLAGVRETQYF	TGTGCCAGTAGTATCGGACTAGCGGGAGTTAGAGAGACCCAGTACTTC
NA	TRBJ1-2	TRBV4-2	NA	CASSQEGGSPTSGYTF	TGTGCCAGCAGCCAAGAGGGGGGATCCCCCACTAGCGGCTACACCTTC
NA	TRBJ2-1	TRBV9	TRBD2	CASSALAGSYNEQFF	TGTGCCAGCAGCGCGTTAGCGGGATCCTACAATGAGCAGTTCTTC
NA	TRBJ1-2	TRBV7-9	NA	CASSPGPGYGYTF	TGTGCCAGCAGCCCTGGCCCGGGCTATGGCTACACCTTC
once	TRBJ2-3	TRBV6-5	NA	CASSPPRSRTDTQYF	TGTGCCAGCAGTCCACCTAGGTCCCGCACAGATACGCAGTATTTT
NA	TRBJ2-5	TRBV3-1/TRBV3-2	TRBD1	CASSQGYRGLGETQYF	TGTGCCAGCAGCCAAGGTTACAGGGGGCTCGGAGAGACCCAGTACTTC
NA	TRBJ2-5	TRBV28	TRBD1	CASSGNPGTGGEWETQYF	TGTGCCAGCAGTGGGAATCCCGGGACAGGGGGCGAGTGGGAGACCCAGTACTTC
NA	TRBJ2-1	TRBV18	TRBD1	CASFRDRGYNEQFF	TGTGCCAGCTTCCGGGACAGGGGGTACAATGAGCAGTTCTTC